This TCR beta chain was sequenced during a study of Ad26.COV2.S vaccination and SARS-CoV-2 variants. Study at large: Dosing was one shot or two shots 56 days apart.

Germline V gives CDR1 SGHAT, CDR2 FQNNGV. This CDR3 contains 16 residues. Deletions cut 5 bases from V and 2 bases from J, with 16 bases between. The treatment was: some 20 received Ad26.COV2.S at low or high dose, single or two shots; about 5 received placebo; per-sample allocation not given. Each sample was drawn 63 days after the first injection (of vaccine or placebo). The protocol was immunoSEQ multiplex PCR, while the TCRdb copy is restricted to in-frame clones and leaves out a portion. The table lists about 680,000 clones, roughly 90% of them singletons, with approximately 1.5% in the top ten.

The gene calls are TRBV11-2 and TRBJ1-3; D is possibly TRBD1 (6 bases). The TCR sequence derives from a person between 18 and 65 years old who received the Ad26.COV2.S COVID-19 vaccine or a placebo. Sequencing used peripheral blood, obtained in a trial of Ad26.COV2.S vaccine versus placebo. In DNA form, the CDR3 reads TGTGCCAGCAGCGTAAGGCCCCCAGGGGCTGGAAACACCATATATTTT. Its protein is CASSVRPPGAGNTIYF.